The sequence of this T cell receptor (beta chain) was determined in a study of technical replicates of blood from a handful of donors. The repertoire was sequenced with immunoSEQ multiplex PCR; TCRdb's copy has only in-frame clones and lacks some. The table shows some 70,000 clones, with nearly 98% occurring only once. The CDR3 consists of 11 residues. Trimming took off 7 bases at V and 6 bases at J, with 12 bases between the two ends. The germline gives CDR1 GTSNPN, CDR2 SVGIG (reference sequence). This receptor was taken from a human donor in good health. The specimen sequenced was T cells isolated from PBMCs. V gene TRBV30 combines with J gene TRBJ1-1; perhaps TRBD1 as D (5 bases). The CDR3 DNA reads TGTGCCTCGCCGGGGGGGGCTGAAGCTTTCTTT. Protein sequence: CASPGGAEAFF.